This TCR beta chain derives from a study of T-cell reconstitution after alpha-beta-depleted transplantation in children. The study's findings and limits: Among T cells one year after transplant, newly produced cells accounted for most counts and diversity. At day 60, the high TCRbeta diversity found in some patients originated from recipient T cells and thymic progenitors that had survived. Two months or so post-transplant, alpha-beta T cells reportedly derived from several hundred expanded graft clones.

This sample's TCRbeta library carried unique molecular identifier barcodes. Via MiXCR, TCRdb re-called the PCR reads, giving one row per CDR3 protein. The sample holds about 980,000 distinct CDR3 sequences; about 30% are singletons and the top ten take over 25%. This clonotype has only a few counts. What it binds is unknown. CDR3 length equals 13 residues. Germline-derived CDR1 and CDR2 are LGHDT and YNNKEL (reference sequence). V was trimmed by 6 bases and J by 10 bases, leaving 13 bases between them. This receptor was taken from a boy younger than two who had a stem cell transplant for SCID, so the T cells may come from the graft donor. This chain connects TRBV3-1 to TRBJ1-6; D not certain. The material was PBMCs, mostly from graft donor cells, obtained 360 days after TCRalphabeta/CD19-depleted stem cell transplant. The chain's CDR3 is CASSGSGWSPLHF. For the CDR3, the DNA is TGTGCCAGCAGTGGAAGCGGTTGGTCACCCCTCCACTTT.